These 4 T cell receptor beta chains originate from one sample sequenced in a study of blood T cell repertoires in COVID-19. Assay: immunoSEQ multiplex PCR; the TCRdb copy retains only in-frame clones and omits some. The sample lists about 170,000 clones, 80% to 95% occurring once. Source material: peripheral blood. Receptors were obtained from a woman in her forties or fifties with acute or convalescent COVID-19.

The chain couples TRBV27 to TRBJ1-1, with D perhaps TRBD1 (6 bases). Germline CDR1 reads MNHEY; CDR2 reads SMNVEV (reference sequence). The CDR3 has 15 amino acids. Trimming removed 2 bases at V and 0 bases at J, with 10 bases between. The CDR3 sequence is CASSLTGLVNTEAFF. The DNA of the CDR3 is TGTGCCAGCAGTTTAACAGGGTTAGTGAACACTGAAGCTTTCTTT.

V and J are TRBV10-3 and TRBJ2-1; 16 positions agree with TRBD2. With V trimmed by 3 bases and J by 9 bases, 5 bases remained unmatched. The germline V gene encodes CDR1 ENHRY and CDR2 SYGVKD. There are 16 residues in the CDR3. The CDR3 DNA sequence: TGTGCCATCAGTGACGAGGGGACTAGCGGGAGGGGTGAGCAGTTCTTC. Amino acid sequence: CAISDEGTSGRGEQFF.

The V gene is TRBV29-1, the J gene TRBJ1-3; TRBD1 matches 7 bases. Per germline, CDR1 SQVTM and CDR2 ANQGSEA. The V segment lost 7 bases and the J segment 2 bases; nucleotides outside the gene matches: 5. The CDR3 is 13 amino acids. For the CDR3, the DNA is TGCAGCGCTACGACAGGGACTGGAAACACCATATATTTT. Residues: CSATTGTGNTIYF.

J is TRBJ2-3 and V is TRBV4-1; no firm D call. The CDR3 has 13 amino acids. Germline V gene lookup returns CDR1 MGHRA and CDR2 YSYEKL. Trimming pared 2 bases from V and 1 base from J, leaving 4 bases between. The CDR3 reads CASSQLGTDTQYF. The CDR3 DNA sequence: TGCGCCAGCAGCCAATTAGGCACAGATACGCAGTATTTT.